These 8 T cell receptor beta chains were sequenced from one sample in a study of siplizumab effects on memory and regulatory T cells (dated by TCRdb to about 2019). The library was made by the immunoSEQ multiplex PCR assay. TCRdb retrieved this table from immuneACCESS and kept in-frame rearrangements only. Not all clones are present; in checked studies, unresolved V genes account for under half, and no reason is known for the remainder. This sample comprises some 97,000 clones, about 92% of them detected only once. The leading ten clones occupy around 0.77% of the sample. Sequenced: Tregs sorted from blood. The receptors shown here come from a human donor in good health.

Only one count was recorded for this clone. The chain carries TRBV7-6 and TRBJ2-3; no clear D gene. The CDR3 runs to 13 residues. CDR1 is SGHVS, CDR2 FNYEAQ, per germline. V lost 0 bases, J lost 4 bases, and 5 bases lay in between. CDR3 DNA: TGTGCCAGCAGCTTAGCGCCCGCAGATACGCAGTATTTT. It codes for CASSLAPADTQYF.

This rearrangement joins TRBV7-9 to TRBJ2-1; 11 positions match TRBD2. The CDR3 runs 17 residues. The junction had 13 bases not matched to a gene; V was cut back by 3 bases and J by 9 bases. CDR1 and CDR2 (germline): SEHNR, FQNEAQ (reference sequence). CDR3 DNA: TGTGCCAGCAGCTTCGGACTAGCGGGTGGGGCATTTGCTGAGCAGTTCTTC. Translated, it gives CASSFGLAGGAFAEQFF.

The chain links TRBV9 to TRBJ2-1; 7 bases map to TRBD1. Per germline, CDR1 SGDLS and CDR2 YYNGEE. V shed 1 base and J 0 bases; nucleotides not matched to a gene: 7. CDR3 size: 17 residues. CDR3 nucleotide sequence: TGTGCCAGCAGCGTAATACCGACAGGGAGCTCCTACAATGAGCAGTTCTTC. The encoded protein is CASSVIPTGSSYNEQFF. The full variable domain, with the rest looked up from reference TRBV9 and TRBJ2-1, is DSGVTQTPKHLITATGQRVTLRCSPRSGDLSVYWYQQSLDQGLQFLIQYYNGEERAKGNILERFSAQQFPDLHSELNLSSLELGDSALYFCASSVIPTGSSYNEQFFGPGTRLTVL.

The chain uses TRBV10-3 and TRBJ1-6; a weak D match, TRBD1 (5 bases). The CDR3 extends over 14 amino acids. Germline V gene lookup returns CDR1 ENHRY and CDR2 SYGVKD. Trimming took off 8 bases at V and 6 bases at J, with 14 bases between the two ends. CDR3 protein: CAIRKDTPNSPLHF. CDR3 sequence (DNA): TGTGCCATCCGGAAGGACACCCCTAATTCACCCCTCCACTTT.

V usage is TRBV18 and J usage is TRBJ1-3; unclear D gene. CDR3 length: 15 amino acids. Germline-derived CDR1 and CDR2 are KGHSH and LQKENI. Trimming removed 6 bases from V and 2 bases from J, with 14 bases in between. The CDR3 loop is CASSISSDTGNTIYF. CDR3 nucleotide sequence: TGTGCCAGCTCCATCTCGAGTGATACTGGAAACACCATATATTTT.

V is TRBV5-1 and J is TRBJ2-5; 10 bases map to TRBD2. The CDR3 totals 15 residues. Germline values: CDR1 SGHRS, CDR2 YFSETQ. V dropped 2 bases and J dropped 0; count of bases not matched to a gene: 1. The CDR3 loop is CASSFTSGNQETQYF. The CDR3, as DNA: TGCGCCAGCAGCTTTACTAGCGGGAACCAAGAGACCCAGTACTTC.

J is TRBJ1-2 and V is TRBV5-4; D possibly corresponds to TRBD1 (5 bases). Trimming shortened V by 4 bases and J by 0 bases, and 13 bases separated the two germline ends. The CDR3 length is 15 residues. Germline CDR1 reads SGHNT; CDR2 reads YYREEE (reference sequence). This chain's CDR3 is CASSQGTWTNYGYTF. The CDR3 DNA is TGTGCCAGCAGCCAAGGGACTTGGACTAACTATGGCTACACCTTC.

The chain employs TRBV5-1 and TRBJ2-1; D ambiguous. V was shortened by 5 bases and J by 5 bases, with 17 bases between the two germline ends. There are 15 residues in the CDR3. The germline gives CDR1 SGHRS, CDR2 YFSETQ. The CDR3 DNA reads TGCGCCAGCAGTTTTGACACGGGTACTAACAATGAGCAGTTCTTC. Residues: CASSFDTGTNNEQFF.